This T cell receptor (beta chain) was sequenced in a study of graft-versus-host responses after intestinal transplantation. Background on the study: Among the recipients, transplants were multivisceral, liver-intestinal, or isolated intestinal. Induction using anti-thymocyte globulin, followed by tacrolimus and steroids for two to four years, was given to all recipients. Notes on the study in general: Investigators detected GvH clones in recipient marrow, with some emerging earlier in ileum or blood. Graft-donor T cell macrochimerism coincided with high graft-versus-host to host-versus-graft clonal ratios in allografts.

This CDR3 has 13 amino acids. V dropped 5 bases and J dropped 5 bases, with 12 bases sitting between them. Per the germline V gene, CDR1 is MNHEY and CDR2 is SMNVEV (reference sequence). Of note for this clone: As yet, its antigen is unknown.

Data came from immunoSEQ multiplex PCR; TCRdb stores just in-frame clones and leaves some out. The data show 40,000 or so clones, about nine tenths seen once. The TCR comes from a human patient who received an intestinal transplant, so some T cells may come from the graft donor. This chain links TRBV27 with TRBJ1-1; D is uncertain. Here the sequenced sample was PBMCs, taken roughly 270 days after transplant. The CDR3 reads CASSPSVGTEAFF. CDR3 DNA: TGTGCCAGCAGTCCCTCGGTGGGAACTGAAGCTTTCTTT.